One and the same sample provided the 26 T cell receptor beta chains below, sequenced in a study of T cells after yellow fever vaccination. TCRdb re-called the 5' RACE reads through MiXCR, storing one row per CDR3 protein. Here the sample spans hundreds of thousands of distinct CDR3 sequences, 7% to 9% being singletons. The material was PBMCs, obtained 45 days after the first yellow fever vaccination. These receptors came from a man aged 18 to 29 who received the YFV17D yellow fever vaccine.

This clonotype was seen a few times. The V and J genes are TRBV4-3 and TRBJ2-7; TRBD1 might be the D (5 bases). The CDR3 is made up of 15 amino acids. V was shortened by 1 base and J by 1 base, with 11 bases between the two germline ends. The germline CDR1 and CDR2 sequences are LGHNA and YSLEER. The CDR3 spells CASSQAETESYEQYF. As DNA, the CDR3 is TGCGCCAGCAGCCAAGCCGAGACAGAGTCCTACGAGCAGTACTTC.

V usage is TRBV7-2 and J usage is TRBJ2-5; possibly TRBD1 for D (6 bases). The CDR3 is 12 amino acids. V was pared by 3 bases and J by 8 bases, with 10 bases between. In germline, CDR1 is SGHTA, CDR2 FQGNSA. The CDR3 protein is CASSFHRDTQYF. The CDR3 DNA sequence: TGTGCCAGCAGCTTTCACAGGGATACCCAGTACTTC.

The chain has TRBV7-2 and TRBJ2-1; D is possibly TRBD2 (5 bases). The germline V gene encodes CDR1 SGHTA and CDR2 FQGNSA. The CDR3 sequence is 21 residues long. Trimming removed 0 bases at V and 3 bases at J, with 27 bases between. The CDR3 nucleotides are TGTGCCAGCAGCTTAGCAGGTCGGGCAGGTCAACAGTTAACTAGCTACAATGAGCAGTTCTTC. Translation: CASSLAGRAGQQLTSYNEQFF.

This clonotype was counted a few times. The rearrangement uses TRBV6-1 and TRBJ2-7; 8 bases are a match to TRBD2. CDR1 and CDR2 from the germline V gene are MNHNS and SASEGT. After removal of 6 bases from V and 4 bases from J, the junction contained 8 bases not matched to a gene. CDR3 length equals 14 residues. This chain's CDR3 is CASSFERGSYEQYF. The CDR3 DNA reads TGTGCCAGCAGCTTTGAGCGGGGGAGTTACGAGCAGTACTTC.

V is TRBV6-1 and J is TRBJ2-3, with TRBD2 matching 10 bases. This CDR3 region has 16 residues. Unmatched junction bases numbered 2, after V lost 2 bases and J lost 0 bases. Germline lookup yields CDR1 MNHNS and CDR2 SASEGT. CDR3 nucleotides: TGTGCCAGCAGTGAACTAGCGGGGGCTAGCACAGATACGCAGTATTTT. Translating it yields CASSELAGASTDTQYF.

The chain couples TRBV7-3 to TRBJ1-2; TRBD1 is a possible D gene (5 bases). Trimming removed 0 bases from V and 8 bases from J, with 10 bases in between. CDR1 and CDR2 from the germline V gene are SGHTA and FQGTGA. This CDR3 is 13 amino acids long. CDR3 region: CASSLTPGNGYTF. Here the CDR3 DNA reads TGTGCCAGCAGCTTAACGCCAGGGAACGGCTACACCTTC.

This clonotype came up a few times. The chain employs TRBV6-2 or TRBV6-3 and TRBJ1-1; no definite D call. Germline loops: CDR1 MNHEY, CDR2 SVGEGT. The CDR3 is 13 residues long. The V end lost 8 bases, the J end lost 1 base, and 11 bases lay between the germline ends. As DNA, the CDR3 is TGTGCCAGCGGCTACTCGGGGAACACTGAAGCTTTCTTT. This gives the protein CASGYSGNTEAFF.

V usage is TRBV20-1 and J usage is TRBJ2-7; the D is unclear. V lost 0 bases, J lost 12 bases, and 15 bases lay in between. The CDR3 consists of 12 residues. CDR1 is DFQATT and CDR2 is SNEGSKA in the germline V gene (reference sequence). The CDR3 nucleotides are TGCAGTGCTAGAGATGGCAGCGCCTCTTGGTACGTC. Protein sequence: CSARDGSASWYV.

The rearrangement joins TRBV20-1 to TRBJ2-3, with a tentative D call TRBD1 (6 bases). There are 14 residues in the CDR3. The V and J ends lost 0 bases and 1 base respectively, with 8 bases between them. Germline CDR1 and CDR2: DFQATT and SNEGSKA (reference sequence). The CDR3 sequence: CSARDHRGTDTQYF. CDR3 nucleotide sequence: TGCAGTGCTAGAGATCACAGGGGCACAGATACGCAGTATTTT.

This clonotype was detected ten times or more. The rearrangement uses TRBV12-3 or TRBV12-4 and TRBJ2-4; D is undetermined. This CDR3 has 13 amino acids. The V gene lost 4 bases and the J gene lost 6 bases, with 10 bases spanning the gap. This chain's CDR3 is CASSSTDGNIQYF. The CDR3 region has the DNA TGTGCCAGCAGTTCGACCGACGGAAACATTCAGTACTTC.

This clonotype was recorded a few times. The chain uses TRBV4-1 and TRBJ1-4; D not certain. This CDR3 spans 14 amino acids. Germline CDR1 and CDR2: MGHRA and YSYEKL. The V end was cut by 2 bases, the J end by 6 bases, with 10 bases between. CDR3 nucleotides: TGCGCCAGCAGCCAACAAAGGAGTGATGAAAAACTGTTTTTT. Its protein product is CASSQQRSDEKLFF.

This clonotype was recorded many times. The V call is TRBV5-1, the J call TRBJ1-1; D is perhaps TRBD1 (6 bases). Germline CDR1 SGHRS, CDR2 YFSETQ. The CDR3 extends over 14 amino acids. V lost 3 bases to trimming and J lost 2 bases, with 11 bases between them. The CDR3 reads CASSSGQGNTEAFF. The CDR3 DNA reads as TGCGCCAGCAGCTCGGGACAAGGAAACACTGAAGCTTTCTTT.

The chain carries TRBV6-5 and TRBJ1-2; D unresolved. V was shortened by 2 bases and J by 2 bases, with 3 bases between the two germline ends. The germline V gene encodes CDR1 MNHEY and CDR2 SVGAGI. The CDR3 loop spans 12 amino acids. The CDR3 spells CASSYRNYGYTF. The CDR3 coding sequence is TGTGCCAGCAGTTACAGAAACTATGGCTACACCTTC.

This sequence joins TRBV2 and TRBJ1-2; 11 bases line up with TRBD1. J lost 5 bases, V lost 5 bases, and 10 bases had no gene match. Germline loops: CDR1 SNHLY, CDR2 FYNNEI. The CDR3 runs 16 residues. The CDR3 protein is CASSSGTGGTIYGYTF. The DNA of the CDR3 is TGTGCCAGCAGTTCCGGGACAGGGGGAACAATTTATGGCTACACCTTC.

The chain is built from TRBV12-3 or TRBV12-4 and TRBJ1-2; 7 bases align to TRBD1. V was clipped by 7 bases and J by 5 bases; unmatched bases: 10. The CDR3 sequence is 14 residues long. This CDR3 is CASTAKGTEYGYTF. CDR3 bases: TGTGCCAGCACCGCAAAAGGGACAGAGTATGGCTACACCTTC.

The chain couples TRBV4-3 to TRBJ2-2, with 11 bases identical to TRBD2. V shed 2 bases, J shed 7 bases, and the junction held 9 bases outside the gene matches. Germline assignment: CDR1 LGHNA and CDR2 YSLEER. The CDR3 is 17 residues long. In nucleotides, the CDR3 is TGCGCCAGCAGCCAAATGGGCCCTCTAGCGGGGGGCGGGGAGCTGTTTTTT. Protein product: CASSQMGPLAGGGELFF.

The V call is TRBV20-1, the J call TRBJ1-1; possibly TRBD1 for D (5 bases). Per the germline V gene, CDR1 is DFQATT and CDR2 is SNEGSKA (reference sequence). Trimming left V 0 bases short and J 0 bases short, with 17 bases between. The CDR3 is made up of 17 amino acids. DNA for the CDR3: TGCAGTGCTAGAGATCTCGGGGGACCCCCGTTGAACACTGAAGCTTTCTTT. The encoded protein is CSARDLGGPPLNTEAFF.

In nucleotides, the CDR3 is TGCGCCAGCAGCTTGGTAACGGGATTGGAGACCCAGTACTTC. Translation: CASSLVTGLETQYF. This sequence joins TRBV5-1 and TRBJ2-5, with a possible D match to TRBD2 (5 bases). This CDR3 has 14 amino acids. V was clipped by 0 bases and J by 5 bases, with 11 bases between them. From germline, CDR1 is SGHRS and CDR2 YFSETQ.

CDR3 region: CASSLGPEAIEAEAFF. The CDR3 DNA follows: TGCGCCAGCAGCCTCGGACCGGAGGCGATAGAGGCTGAAGCTTTCTTT. This sequence joins TRBV5-1 and TRBJ1-1; D gene uncertain. Looked up from germline, CDR1 is SGHRS and CDR2 is YFSETQ. This CDR3 contains 16 residues. V was clipped by 4 bases and J by 6 bases, with 22 bases between them.

The V and J genes are TRBV5-1 and TRBJ1-2; 7 bases are a match to TRBD1. The germline V gene has CDR1 SGHRS and CDR2 YFSETQ. This CDR3 comprises 14 residues. Trimming took 4 bases from V and 4 from J; bases not matched to a gene: 7. The CDR3 sequence is CASSRTRDSYGYTF. CDR3 nucleotides: TGCGCCAGCAGCCGTACCCGGGACAGCTATGGCTACACCTTC.

This chain connects TRBV5-1 to TRBJ1-1, with 7 bases identical to TRBD1. This CDR3 is built from 18 residues. CDR1 and CDR2 (germline): SGHRS, YFSETQ. The V and J ends lost 3 bases and 0 bases, in that order; junction bases with no gene match: 14. The CDR3: CASSSTPFGTAMNTEAFF. Written as DNA, the CDR3 is TGCGCCAGCAGCTCAACACCCTTTGGGACAGCCATGAACACTGAAGCTTTCTTT.

The chain combines TRBV30 with TRBJ1-2; D not resolved. CDR1 GTSNPN and CDR2 SVGIG come from the germline V gene (reference sequence). Trimming removed 2 bases at V and 6 bases at J, with 10 bases between. This CDR3 is 12 amino acids long. CDR3 in amino acids: CAWSYGSHGYTF. CDR3 nucleotide sequence: TGTGCCTGGAGTTACGGATCCCATGGCTACACCTTC.

The chain carries TRBV5-1 and TRBJ2-5, with D tentatively TRBD2 (6 bases). This CDR3 is 16 amino acids long. V was trimmed by 3 bases and J by 2 bases, leaving 17 bases between them. The germline CDR1 and CDR2 sequences are SGHRS and YFSETQ. In DNA form, the CDR3 reads TGCGCCAGCAGCTACGGAGGGGCTACGGTTCAAGAGACCCAGTACTTC. It yields the protein CASSYGGATVQETQYF.

This clonotype has just a few counts. The rearrangement links TRBV7-9 to TRBJ2-7; D ambiguous. This CDR3 spans 14 amino acids. Germline loops: CDR1 SEHNR, CDR2 FQNEAQ (reference sequence). Trimming stripped 1 base from V and 4 bases from J, with 11 bases between. CDR3 in DNA: TGTGCCAGCAGCTTAGTCGGAACAGATTACGAGCAGTACGTC. As protein: CASSLVGTDYEQYV.

The table lists this clonotype with a few counts. The chain employs TRBV10-2 and TRBJ1-2; D is unresolved. The germline CDR1 and CDR2 sequences are WSHSY and SAAADI. V dropped 3 bases and J dropped 0 bases, with 8 bases sitting between them. This CDR3 has 14 residues. CDR3 sequence: CASSEVTTNYGYTF. As DNA, the CDR3 is TGCGCCAGCAGTGAAGTGACAACTAACTATGGCTACACCTTC.

In its sample, this clonotype was seen a few times. This sequence joins TRBV25-1 and TRBJ2-3; D might be TRBD1 or TRBD2, each matching 6 bases. The CDR3 is made up of 18 amino acids. The germline gives CDR1 MGHDK, CDR2 SYGVNS. The V end was cut by 1 base, the J end by 4 bases, with 21 bases between. The CDR3 is CASSEWGQGGGSADTQYF. As DNA, the CDR3 is TGTGCCAGCAGTGAATGGGGGCAGGGAGGAGGGTCAGCAGATACGCAGTATTTT.